Listed below are T cell receptor beta chains from one sample, sequenced in a study of OX40 agonist ivuxolimab in advanced cancers. Libraries were prepared by immunoSEQ multiplex PCR; TCRdb keeps only in-frame clonotypes and omits some of them. The sample contains some 54,000 clones, roughly three quarters of which appear only once. The sequenced sample was CD4+ or CD8+ T cells sorted from blood, obtained in a trial of the OX40 agonist ivuxolimab. The receptors here all came from an adult with an advanced solid tumor such as melanoma, head and neck, liver or kidney cancer. Each CDR3 is given with its conserved first and last residue. The D gene is left open where the match is weak. Size values are once, few and many counts, or a class for expanded clones, and some rows have none.

size: -
J: TRBJ2-1
V: TRBV19
D: -
DNA: TGTGCCAGTAGGGGGGTGGCTTACAATGAGCAGTTCTTC
CDR3: CASRGVAYNEQFF

size: -
J: TRBJ1-2
V: TRBV9
D: -
DNA: TGTGCCAGCAGCGTAGCTACGGCCGGCTATGGCTACACCTTC
CDR3: CASSVATAGYGYTF

size: -
J: TRBJ2-3
V: TRBV27
D: -
DNA: TGTGCCAGCAGTTTGGACGGGAGCCGCCCCCCGAACACAGATACGCAGTATTTT
CDR3: CASSLDGSRPPNTDTQYF

size: -
J: TRBJ1-2
V: TRBV7-8
D: -
DNA: TGTGCCAGCAGCTTTACCCCGGGAGCAGGACTCTATGGCTACACCTTC
CDR3: CASSFTPGAGLYGYTF

size: -
J: TRBJ1-3
V: TRBV9
D: TRBD1
DNA: TGTGCCAGCAGCACAACTTCCGGGACAGGGTTTTTCACTGGAAACACCATATATTTT
CDR3: CASSTTSGTGFFTGNTIYF

size: -
J: TRBJ2-7
V: TRBV28
D: TRBD2
DNA: TGTGCCAGCAGTTGGGCGGGGGTATACGAGCAGTACTTC
CDR3: CASSWAGVYEQYF

size: -
J: TRBJ2-7
V: TRBV6-5
D: -
DNA: TGTGCCAGCAGTTACTCGAAACTAGCAAGGGAGCAGTACTTC
CDR3: CASSYSKLAREQYF

size: -
J: TRBJ2-5
V: TRBV19
D: TRBD1
DNA: TGTGCCAGTAGTATAGGGGATTCACGGGACAGAGACACTCAAGAGACCCAGTACTTC
CDR3: CASSIGDSRDRDTQETQYF

size: -
J: TRBJ1-5
V: TRBV6-5
D: -
DNA: TGTGCCAGCAGTTACAGGAGCAATCAGCCCCAGCATTTT
CDR3: CASSYRSNQPQHF

size: -
J: TRBJ2-5
V: TRBV5-4
D: -
DNA: TGTGCCAGCAGCTCCGGGACCAACCAAGAGACCCAGTACTTC
CDR3: CASSSGTNQETQYF

size: -
J: TRBJ2-7
V: TRBV15
D: -
DNA: TGTGCCACCAGCAGAGATATTGGGTCCCGTGGCTACGAGCAGTACTTC
CDR3: CATSRDIGSRGYEQYF

size: -
J: TRBJ1-4
V: TRBV4-3
D: -
DNA: TGCGCCAGCAGCCAAGGAGGAGAAAGGGAACTGTTTTTT
CDR3: CASSQGGERELFF

size: -
J: TRBJ1-5
V: TRBV19
D: -
DNA: TGTGCCAGTAGTATACCCAATCAGCCCCAGCATTTT
CDR3: CASSIPNQPQHF

size: -
J: TRBJ2-5
V: TRBV19
D: TRBD2
DNA: TGTGCCAGTACCTCCCTAGCGGGAGGGCCCGTGGAGACCCAGTACTTC
CDR3: CASTSLAGGPVETQYF

size: -
J: TRBJ2-4
V: TRBV5-4
D: -
DNA: TGTGCCAGCAGCTTGAGGGACGGCCAAAACATTCAGTACTTC
CDR3: CASSLRDGQNIQYF

size: -
J: TRBJ2-3
V: TRBV7-2
D: -
DNA: TGTGCCAGCAGCTCGCGAGTTAGCACAGATACGCAGTATTTT
CDR3: CASSSRVSTDTQYF

size: few
J: TRBJ1-1
V: TRBV19
D: -
DNA: TGTGCCAGTAGTGCCTCCCGGGTAAGGAACACTGAAGCTTTCTTT
CDR3: CASSASRVRNTEAFF

size: -
J: TRBJ1-3
V: TRBV30
D: -
DNA: TGTGCCTGGAGTGTGGGAGGAAACACCATATATTTT
CDR3: CAWSVGGNTIYF

size: -
J: TRBJ2-7
V: TRBV6-5
D: -
DNA: TGTGCCAGCAGTTCGGCCGGGAGCTCCTACGAGCAGTACTTC
CDR3: CASSSAGSSYEQYF

size: -
J: TRBJ2-7
V: TRBV5-1
D: TRBD1
DNA: TGCGCCACCAGGGACAGGGCCCTGGGAGGCGAGCAGTACTTC
CDR3: CATRDRALGGEQYF

size: -
J: TRBJ1-5
V: TRBV5-1
D: -
DNA: TGCGCCAGCAGCCCGGACGGAAGTCTTAGCAATCAGCCCCAGCATTTT
CDR3: CASSPDGSLSNQPQHF

size: -
J: TRBJ1-5
V: TRBV28
D: -
DNA: TGTGCCAGCAGGGAGGGACATTTACAGCATTTT
CDR3: CASREGHLQHF

size: few
J: TRBJ2-1
V: TRBV4-1
D: -
DNA: TGCGCCAGCAGCCAAAGTAGGGTTGCAAGCTCCTACAATGAGCAGTTCTTC
CDR3: CASSQSRVASSYNEQFF

size: -
J: TRBJ2-5
V: TRBV28
D: -
DNA: TGTGCCAGCAGTCACAGGGAGTTGGCGACCCAGTACTTC
CDR3: CASSHRELATQYF

size: -
J: TRBJ1-2
V: TRBV7-2
D: -
DNA: TGTGCCAGCAGCGCACTACGTGACAACTATGGCTACACCTTC
CDR3: CASSALRDNYGYTF

size: -
J: TRBJ1-2
V: TRBV9
D: -
DNA: TGTGCCAGCAGCGCCGCCGTTAAGTGGGGCTACACCTTC
CDR3: CASSAAVKWGYTF

size: -
J: TRBJ2-3
V: TRBV25-1
D: -
DNA: TGTGCCAGCAGGGGGGTGGCAGGGAACACAGATACGCAGTATTTT
CDR3: CASRGVAGNTDTQYF

size: few
J: TRBJ1-2
V: TRBV29-1
D: -
DNA: TGCAGCGTTCCCCCGCGGGGGGGAACTAACTATGGCTACACCTTC
CDR3: CSVPPRGGTNYGYTF

size: -
J: TRBJ2-3
V: TRBV7-8
D: TRBD1
DNA: TGTGCCAGCAGCACGGACAGGGGTGATACGCAGTATTTT
CDR3: CASSTDRGDTQYF

size: -
J: TRBJ1-1
V: TRBV6-1
D: TRBD1
DNA: TGTGCCAGCAGTGCCACAGGGGGGGCTTTCTTT
CDR3: CASSATGGAFF

size: -
J: TRBJ1-4
V: TRBV10-2
D: -
DNA: TGCGCCAGCAGTGAGGGTACAGGGAAGGTGGAAAAACTGTTTTTT
CDR3: CASSEGTGKVEKLFF

size: -
J: TRBJ2-3
V: TRBV7-2
D: TRBD1
DNA: TGTGCCAGTTGCCAGGGGGTTGGGACAGATACGCAGTATTTT
CDR3: CASCQGVGTDTQYF